This T cell receptor beta chain stems from a study of blood T cells in healthy people across ages. Study-wide findings and caveats: Correlation between TCR beta diversity and naive T cell percentage was strong.

The individuals who served as donors were healthy Caucasians living in Russia, aged roughly 6 to 100. PCR was performed a second time for roughly 7 to 12 cycles using a sample-barcoded 5' primer and a J-beta primer mix. TCRdb itself ran the 5' RACE reads through MiXCR, one entry per CDR3 protein. The sample comprises 1 million or so distinct CDR3 sequences, 40% to 55% of which are singletons, and 18% rests with the top ten. This clonotype was detected a few times. Its antigen is unknown. The junction had 8 bases not matched to a gene; V was cut back by 0 bases and J by 0 bases. The germline gives CDR1 DFQATT, CDR2 SNEGSKA (reference sequence). This CDR3 is built from 17 residues.

Sequenced sample: blood. This rearrangement joins TRBV20-1 to TRBJ1-5; 7 positions match TRBD1. This TCR was recovered from a woman aged 60-75 years in good health. CDR3 nucleotides: TGCAGTGCTAGAGACCGACAGGGACTATATAGCAATCAGCCCCAGCATTTT. This sequence encodes CSARDRQGLYSNQPQHF.